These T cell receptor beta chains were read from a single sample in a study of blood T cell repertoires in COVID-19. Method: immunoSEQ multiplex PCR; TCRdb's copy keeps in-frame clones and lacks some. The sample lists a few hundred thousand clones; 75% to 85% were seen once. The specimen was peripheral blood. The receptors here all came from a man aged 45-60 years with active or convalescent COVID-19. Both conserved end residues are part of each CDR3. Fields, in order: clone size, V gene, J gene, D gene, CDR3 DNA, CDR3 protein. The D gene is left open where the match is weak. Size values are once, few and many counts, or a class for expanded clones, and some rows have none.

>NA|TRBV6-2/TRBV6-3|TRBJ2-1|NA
TGTGCCAGCAGTTACCGGGGTAATGAGCAGTTCTTC
CASSYRGNEQFF
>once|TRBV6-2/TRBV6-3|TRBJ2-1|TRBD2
TGTGCCAGCAGTACGGGACTAGCGGGGTACAATGAGCAGTTCTTC
CASSTGLAGYNEQFF
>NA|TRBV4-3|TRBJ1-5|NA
TGCGCCAGCAGCCCCGGAGACGGAAATCAGCCCCAGCATTTT
CASSPGDGNQPQHF
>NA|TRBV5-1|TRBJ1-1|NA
TGCGCCAGCAGCTTGGGTTCAATGAACACTGAAGCTTTCTTT
CASSLGSMNTEAFF
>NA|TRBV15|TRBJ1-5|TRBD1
TGTGCCACCAGCAGACCCAAGGGGGGGGGACAGGCAAATCAGCCCCAGCATTTT
CATSRPKGGGQANQPQHF
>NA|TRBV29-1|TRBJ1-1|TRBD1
TGCAGCGCCGAACAGGGGGCAAATGAAGCTTTCTTT
CSAEQGANEAFF
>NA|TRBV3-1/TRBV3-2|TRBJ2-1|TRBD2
TGTGCCAGCAGCCAAGATAGCGGGAGGGGCGGTGAGCAGTTCTTC
CASSQDSGRGGEQFF
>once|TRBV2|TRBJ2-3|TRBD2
TGTGCCAGCAGCATAGCGGGAGAAACAGATACGCAGTATTTT
CASSIAGETDTQYF
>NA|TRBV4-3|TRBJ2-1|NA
TGCGCCAGCAGCCAAGGAGTGAGCTCCTACAATGAGCAGTTCTTC
CASSQGVSSYNEQFF
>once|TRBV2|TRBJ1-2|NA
TGTGCCAGCGGGGAGGCGGGGCGCGGCTATGGCTACACCTTC
CASGEAGRGYGYTF
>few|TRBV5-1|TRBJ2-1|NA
TGCGCCAGCAGCTTGGGACTAGTAAGCTCCTACAATGAGCAGTTCTTC
CASSLGLVSSYNEQFF
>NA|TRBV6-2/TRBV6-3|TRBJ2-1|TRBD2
TGTGCCAGCAGTCTCACTAGCGGAGTAAGCTCCTACAATGAGCAGTTCTTC
CASSLTSGVSSYNEQFF
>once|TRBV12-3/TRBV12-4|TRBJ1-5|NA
TGTGCCAGCAGTTTGGCTTCCCTCAAAGCCCAGCATTTT
CASSLASLKAQHF
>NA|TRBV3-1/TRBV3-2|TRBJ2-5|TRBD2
TGTGCCAGCAGCCCCGTTGCGGGAGCGTTTCAAGAGACCCAGTACTTC
CASSPVAGAFQETQYF
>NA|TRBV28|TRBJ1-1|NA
TGTGCCAGCAGTTTTAGTTGGACTGAAGCTTTCTTT
CASSFSWTEAFF
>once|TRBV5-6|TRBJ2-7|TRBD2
TGTGCCAGCAGCCGGTTTGGGCGGGAGTACGAGCAGTACTTC
CASSRFGREYEQYF
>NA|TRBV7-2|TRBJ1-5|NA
TGTGCCAGCAGCCCCAGGGCCTCGTTCGATCAGCCCCAGCATTTT
CASSPRASFDQPQHF
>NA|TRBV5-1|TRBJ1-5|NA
TGCGCCAGCAGCTTGGCCCCGGGGGATAGCAATCAGCCCCAGCATTTT
CASSLAPGDSNQPQHF